This T cell receptor (beta chain) was recovered during a study of monozygotic twins with inflammatory bowel disease. One entry per CDR3 protein, without DNA, is what TCRdb gives after re-calling the 5' RACE reads. The sample's table shows some 170,000 distinct CDR3 sequences. On this clonotype: The antigen is unknown.

Notes on the study in general: Fewer clonotypes were shared with others by IBD patients than by healthy twins, especially with disease activity. Twin concordance left repertoire similarity unchanged, with limited power a possible explanation for this lack of difference.

Per the germline V gene, CDR1 is GTSNPN and CDR2 is SVGIG (reference sequence). This CDR3 comprises 15 residues. The TCR originated in a human donor with ulcerative colitis or Crohn's disease, or a healthy co-twin of an affected twin (not recorded which). The chain carries TRBV30 and TRBJ2-2; lacking DNA, the TRBD2 call made by TCRdb goes unchecked. The material sequenced was blood. CDR3 region: CAWTGLRTRPGELFF.